The sequence of this T cell receptor beta chain was determined in a study of PD-L1 blockade in urothelial cancer. Study-level information: Timepoints chosen for blood analysis were 3 weeks (second dose) and 6 weeks after treatment start.

The time point: pretreatment peripheral blood. Each patient gave between 1 and 8 samples of peripheral blood mononuclear cells, which were collected pretreatment and during treatment. Some clones are missing from TCRdb's copy, which holds only in-frame ones; the method was immunoSEQ multiplex PCR. This table holds 130,000 or so clones, 70% to 85% found once. This clonotype originated in a man aged 50 to 59 with urothelial cancer. Sequenced material: PBMCs, taken around atezolizumab (anti-PD-L1) treatment.

The CDR3 nucleotides read TGTGCCAGTAGTCCCCGAGACAGGGTGGGATCCTACGAGCAGTACTTC. This gives the protein CASSPRDRVGSYEQYF. The chain is built from TRBV19 and TRBJ2-7; 7 bases line up with TRBD1. The germline CDR1 and CDR2 sequences are LNHDA and SQIVND (reference sequence). Unmatched junction bases numbered 11, after V lost 5 bases and J lost 1 base. The CDR3 consists of 16 residues.